A selection of T cell receptor beta chains follows, all from one sample in a study of blood T cell repertoires in COVID-19. Repertoires were generated with immunoSEQ multiplex PCR, while TCRdb's copy carries only in-frame clones and drops some. This sample has hundreds of thousands of clones, with around nine tenths found just once. The sample was peripheral blood. The receptors originated from a woman aged 18-29 years who had recovered from COVID-19. CDR3s include the opening cysteine and the closing phenylalanine or tryptophan. D genes are given only for firm matches. Clone size is not always given. Where it is, it says once, few, many or a class for expanded clones.

TRBJ1-1 | TRBV2 | TRBD1 | - | CASRPTDRGLTEAFF | TGTGCCAGCAGACCCACGGACAGGGGGCTCACTGAAGCTTTCTTT
TRBJ1-6 | TRBV18 | - | few | CASSTTRGGNSPLHF | TGTGCCAGCTCAACCACCCGGGGGGGGAATTCACCCCTCCACTTT
TRBJ2-6 | TRBV5-5 | - | once | CASRLFTLVSYSGANVLTF | TGTGCCAGCAGGCTCTTCACCCTGGTCTCCTACTCTGGGGCCAACGTCCTGACTTTC
TRBJ1-2 | TRBV20-1 | - | - | CSASGVEGYTF | TGCAGTGCTAGTGGCGTAGAGGGCTACACCTTC
TRBJ1-4 | TRBV24-1 | - | - | CATSDAGNSEKLFF | TGTGCCACCAGTGATGCGGGGAATTCTGAAAAACTGTTTTTT
TRBJ1-3 | TRBV5-4 | - | - | CASSSPTSAGNTIYF | TGTGCCAGCAGCTCCCCGACGAGCGCGGGAAACACCATATATTTT
TRBJ2-1 | TRBV30 | TRBD2 | - | CAWSLAGDIGEQFF | TGTGCCTGGAGCCTAGCGGGAGATATTGGTGAGCAGTTCTTC
TRBJ2-3 | TRBV2 | TRBD2 | - | CASSGSGRTDTQYF | TGTGCCAGCAGTGGTAGCGGGAGGACAGATACGCAGTATTTT
TRBJ1-6 | TRBV6-6 | - | few | CASSYTVDNSPLHF | TGTGCCAGCAGTTACACGGTAGATAATTCACCCCTCCACTTT
TRBJ1-1 | TRBV19 | - | - | CATYGGEAFF | TGTGCTACCTACGGGGGTGAAGCTTTCTTT
TRBJ2-2 | TRBV6-2/TRBV6-3 | - | - | CASSSDPGGWTGELFF | TGTGCCAGCAGTTCTGACCCCGGGGGTTGGACCGGGGAGCTGTTTTTT
TRBJ2-1 | TRBV14 | - | - | CASSLYNEQFF | TGTGCCAGCAGTCTATACAATGAGCAGTTCTTC
TRBJ2-1 | TRBV2 | - | - | CASSFPRGLDNNEQFF | TGTGCCAGCAGTTTTCCTAGGGGACTCGATAACAATGAGCAGTTCTTC
TRBJ1-2 | TRBV19 | - | - | CASSIWDTPNYGYTF | TGTGCCAGTAGTATCTGGGACACTCCTAACTATGGCTACACCTTC
TRBJ2-1 | TRBV9 | TRBD2 | - | CASSVGVAGDNEQFF | TGTGCCAGCAGCGTAGGCGTAGCGGGGGACAATGAGCAGTTCTTC
TRBJ1-1 | TRBV11-3 | - | - | CASSIRDTEAFF | TGTGCCAGCAGCATCAGGGACACTGAAGCTTTCTTT
TRBJ1-4 | TRBV4-1 | TRBD1 | - | CASSPSGTGGEKLFF | TGCGCCAGCAGCCCCTCCGGGACAGGAGGTGAAAAACTGTTTTTT
TRBJ2-1 | TRBV29-1 | - | - | CSSSRDEQFF | TGCAGCTCCTCGCGGGATGAGCAGTTCTTC
TRBJ1-2 | TRBV6-2/TRBV6-3 | - | - | CASSYRLSNYGYTF | TGTGCCAGCAGTTACAGACTCTCTAACTATGGCTACACCTTC
TRBJ1-1 | TRBV7-2 | - | - | CASSLGGQLNTEAFF | TGTGCCAGCAGCTTGGGGGGGCAGCTGAACACTGAAGCTTTCTTT
TRBJ2-2 | TRBV6-2/TRBV6-3 | TRBD2 | once | CASSYGLAGNTGELFF | TGTGCCAGCAGTTACGGCCTAGCGGGGAACACCGGGGAGCTGTTTTTT
TRBJ2-2 | TRBV9 | TRBD1 | - | CASSVDEGAEDTGELFF | TGTGCCAGCAGCGTAGACGAGGGGGCGGAAGACACCGGGGAGCTGTTTTTT
TRBJ2-5 | TRBV11-2 | TRBD2 | - | CASSSQAGRQETQYF | TGTGCCAGCAGCTCGCAAGCGGGGAGACAAGAGACCCAGTACTTC
TRBJ2-3 | TRBV27 | TRBD1 | once | CASRGSFGTASTDTQYF | TGTGCCAGCAGGGGGAGCTTCGGGACAGCTAGCACAGATACGCAGTATTTT
TRBJ1-5 | TRBV2 | - | few | CASRGTNQPQHF | TGTGCCAGCAGGGGCACCAATCAGCCCCAGCATTTT
TRBJ2-3 | TRBV10-3 | - | - | CAISASSRAGDTQYF | TGTGCCATCAGTGCGTCTAGCAGGGCAGGCGATACGCAGTATTTT
TRBJ2-3 | TRBV7-2 | TRBD1 | - | CASSNPQGAGVGTQYF | TGTGCCAGCAGCAACCCTCAGGGGGCCGGCGTAGGTACGCAGTATTTT
TRBJ1-5 | TRBV6-6 | TRBD1 | once | CASSNPYRGNQPQHF | TGTGCCAGCAGTAACCCCTACAGGGGGAATCAGCCCCAGCATTTT
TRBJ1-1 | TRBV27 | - | - | CASNQNPLTRLDEAFF | TGTGCCAGCAACCAAAACCCCCTGACAAGGTTAGATGAAGCTTTCTTT
TRBJ1-2 | TRBV28 | TRBD1 | - | CASSLFRTGGYGYTF | TGTGCCAGCAGTTTATTCCGGACAGGGGGCTATGGCTACACCTTC
TRBJ2-3 | TRBV9 | - | - | CASINYVQGGDTQYF | TGTGCCAGCATCAACTACGTGCAGGGTGGAGATACGCAGTATTTT